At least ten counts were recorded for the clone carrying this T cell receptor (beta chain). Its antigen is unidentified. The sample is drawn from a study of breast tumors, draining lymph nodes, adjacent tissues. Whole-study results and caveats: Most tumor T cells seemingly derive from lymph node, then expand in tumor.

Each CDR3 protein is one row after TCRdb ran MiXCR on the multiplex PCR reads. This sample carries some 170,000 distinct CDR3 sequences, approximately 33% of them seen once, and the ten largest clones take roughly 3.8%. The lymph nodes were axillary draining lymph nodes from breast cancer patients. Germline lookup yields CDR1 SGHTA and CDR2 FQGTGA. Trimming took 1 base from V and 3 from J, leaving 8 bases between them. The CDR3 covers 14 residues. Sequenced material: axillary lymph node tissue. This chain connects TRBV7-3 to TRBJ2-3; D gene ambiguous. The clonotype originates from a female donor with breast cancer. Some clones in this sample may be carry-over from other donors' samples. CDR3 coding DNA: TGTGCCAGCAGCTTAAATGTGGGTACAGATACGCAGTATTTT. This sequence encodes CASSLNVGTDTQYF.